A selection of T cell receptor beta chains follows, all from one sample in a study of blood T cell repertoires in COVID-19. TCRdb's copy holds only in-frame clones and misses some; the assay was immunoSEQ multiplex PCR. Of 200,000 or so clones listed, roughly 90% were seen once; the top ten hold less than 2%. The material sequenced was peripheral blood. These receptors came from a man between 65 and 85 years old with acute or convalescent COVID-19. Each CDR3 is given with its conserved first and last residue. A D gene is named only where the DNA matches it firmly. Clone size is shown for a subset of rows, as once, few, many or a class of expanded clone.

TRBJ2-7,TRBV29-1,.,.,CSVVRDISSYEQYF,TGCAGCGTTGTAAGGGACATTAGCTCCTACGAGCAGTACTTC
TRBJ2-7,TRBV28,TRBD1,.,CASTLLGTGSYEQYF,TGTGCCAGCACCCTCCTGGGGACAGGATCCTACGAGCAGTACTTC
TRBJ1-5,TRBV7-2,.,.,CASSYRRDQPQHF,TGTGCCAGCAGCTACCGCAGGGATCAGCCCCAGCATTTT
TRBJ1-2,TRBV30,.,.,CAWSRDKANYGYTF,TGTGCCTGGAGCCGAGACAAGGCTAACTATGGCTACACCTTC
TRBJ1-1,TRBV15,TRBD1,.,CATSSDRVSAFF,TGTGCCACCAGCAGCGACAGGGTTTCAGCTTTCTTT
TRBJ1-1,TRBV6-2/TRBV6-3,.,.,CASSYPTENTEAFF,TGTGCCAGCAGTTACCCTACAGAGAACACTGAAGCTTTCTTT
TRBJ2-7,TRBV28,.,.,CASSFPRVHSEQYF,TGTGCCAGCAGTTTTCCCAGGGTACACTCCGAGCAGTACTTC
TRBJ2-2,TRBV15,.,.,CATSRDPGTSFTGELFF,TGTGCCACCAGCAGAGATCCCGGCACTAGCTTCACCGGGGAGCTGTTTTTT
TRBJ2-2,TRBV7-3,TRBD2,.,CASRTSGTSPGELFF,TGTGCCAGCAGGACTAGCGGGACGTCGCCCGGGGAGCTGTTTTTT
TRBJ2-1,TRBV25-1,.,.,CASRDAGFGNEQFF,TGTGCCAGCAGGGACGCGGGGTTTGGCAATGAGCAGTTCTTC
TRBJ2-7,TRBV5-8,TRBD1,.,CASVVAGGIYEQYF,TGTGCCAGCGTCGTGGCAGGGGGCATCTACGAGCAGTACTTC
TRBJ1-1,TRBV7-9,.,.,CASSPRGGGTEAFF,TGTGCCAGCAGCCCCCGGGGGGGTGGGACTGAAGCTTTCTTT
TRBJ1-1,TRBV5-4,TRBD1,.,CASSYFTGGGAFF,TGTGCCAGCAGCTACTTTACAGGGGGAGGAGCTTTCTTT
TRBJ1-2,TRBV5-5,.,.,CASSLAGLGGATGYTF,TGTGCCAGCAGCTTGGCAGGACTCGGGGGGGCAACGGGCTACACCTTC
TRBJ2-3,TRBV7-3,.,.,CASSLMGRAEDTQYF,TGTGCCAGCAGCTTAATGGGCAGGGCTGAAGATACGCAGTATTTT
TRBJ2-6,TRBV5-4,.,.,CASSLDGGANVLTF,TGTGCCAGCAGCTTGGACGGGGGGGCCAACGTCCTGACTTTC
TRBJ1-1,TRBV30,.,.,CAWRGWRVTEAFF,TGTGCCTGGAGAGGGTGGAGGGTGACTGAAGCTTTCTTT
TRBJ2-1,TRBV5-1,TRBD2,.,CANNSGRIVIDEQFF,TGCGCCAACAATAGCGGGAGGATAGTTATCGATGAGCAGTTCTTC
TRBJ1-5,TRBV3-1/TRBV3-2,TRBD1,.,CASSQGGRVTGINQPQHF,TGTGCCAGCAGCCAAGGAGGTCGAGTGACAGGGATAAACCAGCCCCAGCATTTT
TRBJ1-3,TRBV7-9,.,.,CASSLHQGLSGNTIYF,TGTGCCAGCAGCCTCCACCAGGGACTCTCTGGAAACACCATATATTTT
TRBJ2-2,TRBV29-1,.,.,CSVVGNTGELFF,TGCAGCGTTGTCGGGAACACCGGGGAGCTGTTTTTT
TRBJ2-1,TRBV10-3,TRBD1,.,CATSGQATYNEQFF,TGTGCCACCTCGGGACAGGCGACCTACAATGAGCAGTTCTTC
TRBJ1-2,TRBV19,.,.,CASSIGREGYGYTF,TGTGCCAGTAGTATAGGACGGGAAGGGTATGGCTACACCTTC
TRBJ1-3,TRBV6-1,.,.,CASSESGYTIYF,TGTGCCAGCAGTGAATCAGGGTACACCATATATTTT
TRBJ2-2,TRBV15,TRBD1,.,CATSSRDRKTGELFF,TGTGCCACCAGCAGCCGGGACAGAAAGACCGGGGAGCTGTTTTTT
TRBJ1-2,TRBV3-1/TRBV3-2,TRBD1,.,CASSKGTALANYGYTF,TGTGCCAGCAGCAAAGGGACAGCTCTGGCTAACTATGGCTACACCTTC
TRBJ2-3,TRBV7-9,.,.,CASSLDGSGIDTQYF,TGTGCCAGCAGCTTAGACGGGAGTGGTATAGATACGCAGTATTTT
TRBJ2-5,TRBV9,TRBD2,.,CASSASGLGETQYF,TGTGCCAGCAGCGCTAGCGGGTTGGGGGAGACCCAGTACTTC
TRBJ2-2,TRBV21-1,.,.,CASSKGGRLAGDHGELFF,TGTGCCAGCAGCAAGGGGGGCCGACTAGCGGGAGATCACGGGGAGCTGTTTTTT
TRBJ1-2,TRBV7-9,.,.,CASSLTELANYGYTF,TGTGCCAGCAGCTTAACGGAGTTGGCTAACTATGGCTACACCTTC
TRBJ2-1,TRBV12-3/TRBV12-4,.,.,CASSLGQYNEQFF,TGTGCCAGCAGTTTAGGGCAATACAATGAGCAGTTCTTC
TRBJ1-5,TRBV7-2,.,.,CASSLTGNQPQHF,TGTGCCAGCAGCTTAACGGGCAATCAGCCCCAGCATTTT
TRBJ2-2,TRBV24-1,.,.,CATTRGSNTGELFF,TGTGCCACCACAAGGGGGTCTAACACCGGGGAGCTGTTTTTT
TRBJ2-6,TRBV27,.,.,CASSLSGVSGANVLTF,TGTGCCAGCAGTTTATCAGGAGTCTCTGGGGCCAACGTCCTGACTTTC
TRBJ1-1,TRBV7-9,.,.,CASSAGQVGTEAFF,TGTGCCAGCAGCGCGGGCCAGGTTGGCACTGAAGCTTTCTTT
TRBJ2-7,TRBV7-2,TRBD1,.,CASSLVGTGGLSYEQYF,TGTGCCAGCAGCTTAGTGGGGACAGGGGGCCTCTCCTACGAGCAGTACTTC
TRBJ1-2,TRBV5-1,.,.,CASSLGQGSSNYGYTF,TGCGCCAGCAGCTTAGGGCAGGGATCATCTAACTATGGCTACACCTTC
TRBJ1-3,TRBV6-1,.,.,CASSEGPRGSGNTIYF,TGTGCCAGCAGTGAAGGGCCCAGGGGATCTGGAAACACCATATATTTT
TRBJ1-5,TRBV6-2/TRBV6-3,TRBD1,.,CASSLRQGHNQPQHF,TGTGCCAGCAGTCTCAGACAGGGACACAATCAGCCCCAGCATTTT
TRBJ2-3,TRBV29-1,.,.,CSVGHGQNTDTQYF,TGCAGCGTAGGGCATGGACAGAACACAGATACGCAGTATTTT
TRBJ1-2,TRBV7-3,.,.,CASSYVEGRGYTF,TGTGCCAGCAGCTACGTAGAGGGCCGGGGCTACACCTTC
TRBJ1-2,TRBV20-1,.,.,CSARGAAVF,TGCAGTGCTAGAGGGGCAGCAGTCTTC
TRBJ2-1,TRBV4-2,TRBD2,.,CASSQDYSGAEQFF,TGTGCCAGCAGCCAAGATTACAGCGGGGCTGAGCAGTTCTTC
TRBJ1-1,TRBV9,.,.,CASSVEASRNTEAFF,TGTGCCAGCAGCGTAGAAGCTTCAAGGAACACTGAAGCTTTCTTT
TRBJ2-5,TRBV7-2,.,few,CASSLNLGGKETQYF,TGTGCCAGCAGCTTGAATTTGGGGGGAAAAGAGACCCAGTACTTC
TRBJ2-1,TRBV24-1,.,.,CATSGQQGALSYNEQFF,TGTGCCACCAGTGGTCAACAGGGCGCCCTCTCCTACAATGAGCAGTTCTTC
TRBJ1-2,TRBV23-1,.,.,CAIPQGYGYTF,TGCGCCATTCCTCAGGGTTACGGCTACACCTTC
TRBJ1-5,TRBV7-2,.,.,CASSLGLYQPQHF,TGTGCCAGCAGCTTGGGGCTATATCAGCCCCAGCATTTT
TRBJ2-1,TRBV3-1/TRBV3-2,TRBD1,.,CASSQDLGQGNEQFF,TGTGCCAGCAGCCAAGATTTGGGACAGGGAAATGAGCAGTTCTTC
TRBJ2-1,TRBV24-1,.,.,CATSRGYYNEQFF,TGTGCCACCAGTCGCGGATACTACAATGAGCAGTTCTTC
TRBJ1-1,TRBV7-9,.,few,CASSLGLMGRVDTEAFF,TGTGCCAGCAGCTTAGGCCTAATGGGGAGGGTGGACACTGAAGCTTTCTTT
TRBJ2-1,TRBV5-1,.,once,CASSLEGPYYNEQFF,TGCGCCAGCAGCTTGGAGGGGCCTTACTACAATGAGCAGTTCTTC
TRBJ1-1,TRBV6-2/TRBV6-3,.,.,CASSYSVGTDLNTEAFF,TGTGCCAGCAGTTACTCGGTGGGCACGGATTTGAACACTGAAGCTTTCTTT
TRBJ2-2,TRBV27,.,.,CASSRTGLDTGELFF,TGTGCCAGCAGTCGGACTGGCTTGGACACCGGGGAGCTGTTTTTT
TRBJ2-5,TRBV10-3,.,.,CAISEGSRAGPETQYF,TGTGCCATCAGTGAGGGTTCGCGGGCGGGCCCCGAGACCCAGTACTTC
TRBJ1-2,TRBV14,.,.,CASSQAGVDYGYTF,TGTGCCAGCAGCCAAGCGGGGGTCGACTATGGCTACACCTTC
TRBJ2-1,TRBV6-2/TRBV6-3,TRBD2,.,CASSYSMIGAGVYNEQFF,TGTGCCAGCAGTTACTCGATGATTGGGGCGGGAGTTTACAATGAGCAGTTCTTC
TRBJ1-1,TRBV20-1,.,once,CSASAGSPTEAFF,TGCAGTGCTAGTGCAGGGTCCCCCACTGAAGCTTTCTTT
TRBJ2-3,TRBV27,TRBD1,.,CASSLNRGRDTQYF,TGTGCCAGCAGTTTAAACAGGGGGCGTGATACGCAGTATTTT
TRBJ2-3,TRBV28,TRBD1,.,CASSSQGARTDTQYF,TGTGCCAGCAGTTCACAGGGGGCAAGGACAGATACGCAGTATTTT